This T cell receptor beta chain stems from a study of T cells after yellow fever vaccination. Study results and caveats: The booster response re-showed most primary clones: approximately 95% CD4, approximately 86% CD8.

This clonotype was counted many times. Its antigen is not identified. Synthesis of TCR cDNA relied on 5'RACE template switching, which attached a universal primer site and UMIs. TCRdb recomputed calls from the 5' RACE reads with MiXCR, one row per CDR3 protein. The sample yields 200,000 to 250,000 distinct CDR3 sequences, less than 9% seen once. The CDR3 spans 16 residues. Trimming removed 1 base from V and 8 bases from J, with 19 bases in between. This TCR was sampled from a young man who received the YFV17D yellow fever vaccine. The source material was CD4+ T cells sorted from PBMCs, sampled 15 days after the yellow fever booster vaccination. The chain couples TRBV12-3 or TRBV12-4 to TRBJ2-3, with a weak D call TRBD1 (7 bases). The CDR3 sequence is CASSLERTGPAGTQYF. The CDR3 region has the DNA TGTGCCAGCAGTTTAGAAAGGACAGGTCCAGCGGGTACGCAGTATTTT.